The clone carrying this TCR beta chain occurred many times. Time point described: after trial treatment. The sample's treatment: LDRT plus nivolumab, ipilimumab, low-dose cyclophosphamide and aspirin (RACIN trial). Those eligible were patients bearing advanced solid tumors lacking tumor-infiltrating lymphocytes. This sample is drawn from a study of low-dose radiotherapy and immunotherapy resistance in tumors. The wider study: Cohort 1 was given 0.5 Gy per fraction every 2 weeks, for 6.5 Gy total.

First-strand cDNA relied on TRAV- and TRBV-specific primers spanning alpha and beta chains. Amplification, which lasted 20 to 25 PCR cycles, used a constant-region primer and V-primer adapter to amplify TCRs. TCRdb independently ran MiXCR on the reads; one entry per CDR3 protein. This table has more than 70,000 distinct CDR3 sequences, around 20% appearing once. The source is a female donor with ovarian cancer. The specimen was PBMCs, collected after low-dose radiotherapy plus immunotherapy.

CDR3 DNA sequence: TGTGCCATCAGTTCCCTAGCGGACTCCTACAATGAGCAGTTCTTC. It specifies CAISSLADSYNEQFF. The rearrangement joins TRBV10-3 to TRBJ2-1, with 7 bases matching TRBD2. Per germline, CDR1 ENHRY and CDR2 SYGVKD. The CDR3 loop spans 15 amino acids. V trimming: 5 bases; J trimming: 0 bases; junction bases outside the gene matches: 4.